Following are 29 T cell receptor beta chains from one sample sequenced in a study of blood T cell repertoires in COVID-19. Using immunoSEQ multiplex PCR, the repertoire was profiled, and TCRdb retains in-frame clones only, with some absent. The sample gives more than 250,000 clones, over 75% of which show up once; 5% to 6.5% is in the top ten. The sample consisted of peripheral blood. The receptors derive from a man aged 50 to 59 with active or convalescent COVID-19.

The rearrangement uses TRBV5-6 and TRBJ2-7, with 13 positions matching TRBD2. CDR3 length equals 16 residues. V was pared by 4 bases and J by 7 bases, with 11 bases of the junction left unmatched. Germline-derived CDR1 and CDR2 are SGHDT and YYEEEE. CDR3 protein: CASSNKWTSGRSEQYF. DNA for the CDR3: TGTGCCAGCAGCAACAAATGGACTAGCGGGAGAAGTGAGCAGTACTTC. Using reference TRBV5-6 and TRBJ2-7 for the parts outside the CDR3, the full variable domain is DAGVTQSPTHLIKTRGQQVTLRCSPKSGHDTVSWYQQALGQGPQFIFQYYEEEERQRGNFPDRFSGHQFPNYSSELNVNALLLGDSALYLCASSNKWTSGRSEQYFGPGTRLTVT.

This sequence joins TRBV7-2 and TRBJ2-7; D gene ambiguous. V lost 1 base, J lost 7 bases, and 14 bases lay in between. The CDR3 sequence is 14 residues long. Germline CDR1 is SGHTA and CDR2 is FQGNSA. The CDR3 loop reads CASSLDASSREQYF. The CDR3 DNA reads as TGTGCCAGCAGCTTAGATGCTAGTTCGCGGGAGCAGTACTTC.

This rearrangement joins TRBV2 to TRBJ1-2; 8 nucleotides line up with TRBD1. The trim removed 5 bases at V and 7 bases at J, leaving 9 bases unmatched. The CDR3 is 14 amino acids. Germline V gene lookup returns CDR1 SNHLY and CDR2 FYNNEI. CDR3 in amino acids: CASSPDRGYGGYTF. Here the CDR3 DNA reads TGTGCCAGCAGTCCCGACAGGGGATATGGTGGCTACACCTTC.

The V gene is TRBV2, the J gene TRBJ2-1, with a possible D match to TRBD1 (5 bases). CDR3 size: 14 residues. Germline V gene lookup returns CDR1 SNHLY and CDR2 FYNNEI. V lost 8 bases, J lost 7 bases, and 18 bases lay in between. CDR3 DNA sequence: TGTGCCAGCCTCCAGGGAATTGGTTTAAATGAGCAGTTCTTC. This gives the protein CASLQGIGLNEQFF.

V and J are TRBV28 and TRBJ2-7; the match to TRBD1 covers 7 bases. This CDR3 has 16 amino acids. V lost 5 bases and J lost 1; bases outside the gene matches: 11. In germline, CDR1 is MDHEN, CDR2 SYDVKM. CDR3: CASSPEGARLSYEQYF. In DNA form, the CDR3 reads TGTGCCAGCAGTCCCGAGGGGGCTAGGCTTTCCTACGAGCAGTACTTC.

This sequence joins TRBV21-1 and TRBJ1-1; whether TRBD1, the table's D call, matches the DNA was not checked. TRBV21-1 is a pseudogene locus. The CDR3 extends over 14 amino acids. CDR3 DNA sequence: TGTGCCAGCAGCTCTGGACAGGTGAACACTGAAGCTTTCTTT. Translated: CASSSGQVNTEAFF.

V and J are TRBV28 and TRBJ1-4, with D hard to call. CDR3 length: 15 residues. Germline V gene lookup returns CDR1 MDHEN and CDR2 SYDVKM. V was trimmed by 1 base and J by 4 bases, leaving 10 bases between them. The CDR3 is CASSLSGAINEKLFF. The DNA of the CDR3 is TGTGCCAGCAGTTTATCCGGAGCAATTAATGAAAAACTGTTTTTT.

V is TRBV3-1 (or the pseudogene TRBV3-2) and J is TRBJ2-7; possible D gene TRBD1, 6 bases. CDR1 is LGHDT and CDR2 is YNNKEL in the germline V gene (reference sequence). V dropped 5 bases and J dropped 1 base, with 15 bases sitting between them. The CDR3 loop spans 15 amino acids. The CDR3 region has the DNA TGTGCCAGCAGCAAAACCGGGACAAAGTCCTACGAGCAGTACTTC. The encoded protein is CASSKTGTKSYEQYF.

The chain recombines TRBV11-2 with TRBJ2-1, with 10 bases aligning to TRBD2. CDR3 length equals 19 residues. CDR1 and CDR2 from the germline V gene are SGHAT and FQNNGV. Trimming removed 1 base from V and 2 bases from J; junction bases left unmatched: 11. CDR3 amino acids: CASSLGSSGSPGPYNEQFF. As DNA, the CDR3 is TGTGCCAGCAGCTTAGGTTCTAGCGGGAGCCCGGGTCCCTACAATGAGCAGTTCTTC.

The chain combines TRBV4-3 with TRBJ2-1; TRBD2 matches 9 bases. There are 17 residues in the CDR3. Germline V CDR1 and CDR2: LGHNA, YSLEER. The J segment lost 9 bases and the V segment lost 0 bases, leaving 12 bases of the junction unmatched. This CDR3 reads CASSQDSAGTSSFEQFF. In DNA, the CDR3 is TGCGCCAGCAGCCAAGATTCCGCCGGGACTAGCTCATTTGAGCAGTTCTTC.

The chain couples TRBV5-4 to TRBJ2-1; D might be TRBD1 (5 bases). V lost 0 bases to trimming and J lost 15 bases, with 13 bases between them. This CDR3 has 12 residues. The germline gives CDR1 SGHNT, CDR2 YYREEE (reference sequence). The CDR3: CASSLDQGRGFF. The CDR3 nucleotides read TGTGCCAGCAGCTTGGATCAGGGCAGAGGGTTCTTC.

The chain is built from TRBV7-2 and TRBJ2-3; no clear D gene. Trimming took 2 bases from V and 0 from J, leaving 12 bases between them. There are 16 residues in the CDR3. Germline V gene data show CDR1 as SGHTA and CDR2 as FQGNSA. CDR3 amino acids: CASSLTADSSTDTQYF. As DNA, the CDR3 is TGTGCCAGCAGCTTAACGGCCGACTCTAGCACAGATACGCAGTATTTT. The full variable domain, in which reference TRBV7-2 and TRBJ2-3 provide the parts outside the CDR3, is GAGVSQSPSNKVTEKGKDVELRCDPISGHTALYWYRQSLGQGLEFLIYFQGNSAPDKSGLPSDRFSAERTGGSVSTLTIQRTQQEDSAVYLCASSLTADSSTDTQYFGPGTRLTVL.

V usage is TRBV4-1 and J usage is TRBJ1-2, with TRBD1 matching 7 bases. With V trimmed by 3 bases and J by 7 bases, 8 bases remained unmatched. This CDR3 is built from 14 residues. Germline values: CDR1 MGHRA, CDR2 YSYEKL. CDR3 protein: CASSQPDRMGGYTF. The CDR3 region has the DNA TGCGCCAGCAGCCAGCCGGACAGGATGGGTGGCTACACCTTC.

The chain couples TRBV27 to TRBJ2-5; 11 bases fit TRBD2. V lost 4 bases, J lost 5 bases, and 6 bases stayed unmatched. Germline loops: CDR1 MNHEY, CDR2 SMNVEV (reference sequence). The CDR3 runs to 15 residues. CDR3 nucleotides: TGTGCCAGCAGTTCCGTAGCGGGAGGGTTGGAGACCCAGTACTTC. Protein product: CASSSVAGGLETQYF.

Comment on this clone: Other DNA sequences in the same sample also yield this CDR3. This sequence joins TRBV11-2 and TRBJ2-1, with 7 bases lining up with TRBD2. The CDR3 has 11 residues. V shed 3 bases and J 10 bases; nucleotides not matched to a gene: 0. The germline V gene encodes CDR1 SGHAT and CDR2 FQNNGV. This chain's CDR3 is CASSLGGEQFF. CDR3 in DNA: TGTGCCAGCAGCTTGGGGGGGGAGCAGTTCTTC.

The genes are TRBV28 and TRBJ1-5, with D possibly being TRBD1 (5 bases). Per germline, CDR1 MDHEN and CDR2 SYDVKM. The CDR3 contains 15 residues. Trimming shortened V by 2 bases and J by 0 bases, and 8 bases separated the two germline ends. The CDR3 DNA sequence: TGTGCCAGCAGTTTACCCCAGGGTAGCAATCAGCCCCAGCATTTT. Amino acids: CASSLPQGSNQPQHF.

The chain carries TRBV6-5 and TRBJ2-4, with TRBD1 matching 7 bases. This CDR3 spans 14 amino acids. After removal of 2 bases from V and 8 bases from J, the junction contained 6 bases not matched to a gene. The germline V gene encodes CDR1 MNHEY and CDR2 SVGAGI. The DNA of the CDR3 is TGTGCCAGCAGTTACGACAGGGCCCAGGACATTCAGTACTTC. Protein sequence: CASSYDRAQDIQYF.

This chain uses TRBV19 with TRBJ1-6; maybe TRBD1 (6 bases). This CDR3 contains 13 residues. V lost 10 bases to trimming and J lost 6 bases, with 13 bases between them. Germline V gene lookup returns CDR1 LNHDA and CDR2 SQIVND (reference sequence). The CDR3 loop reads CATQGQGNSPLHF. For the CDR3, the DNA is TGTGCCACCCAGGGGCAGGGTAATTCACCCCTCCACTTT.

The rearrangement links TRBV19 to TRBJ1-1; D unresolved. Germline lookup yields CDR1 LNHDA and CDR2 SQIVND (reference sequence). V lost 6 bases, J lost 3 bases, and 17 bases lay in between. CDR3 size: 15 residues. CDR3 residues: CASRGGRAGDTEAFF. The CDR3 DNA follows: TGTGCCAGTAGAGGCGGGCGAGCTGGGGACACTGAAGCTTTCTTT.

This chain uses TRBV24-1 with TRBJ2-3; 10 bases map to TRBD2. CDR1 and CDR2 from the germline V gene are KGHDR and SFDVKD. The CDR3 loop spans 16 amino acids. With V trimmed by 7 bases and J by 5 bases, 11 bases remained unmatched. CDR3 loop: CATSSSGGADKDTQYF. CDR3 in DNA: TGTGCCACCAGCTCCAGCGGGGGGGCTGATAAAGATACGCAGTATTTT.

The V gene is TRBV7-8, the J gene TRBJ2-2; D is possibly TRBD2 (5 bases). The CDR3 is 16 amino acids. The V and J ends lost 4 bases and 4 bases respectively, with 16 bases between them. Germline CDR1 SGHVS, CDR2 FQNEAQ. As DNA, the CDR3 is TGTGCCAGCAGCTCCTACTCGGACTTCCTCACCGGGGAGCTGTTTTTT. It yields the protein CASSSYSDFLTGELFF.

This clone turned up a few times. Different DNA sequences within this sample yield the same CDR3. The chain carries TRBV28 and TRBJ1-1; TRBD1 agrees at 8 bases. Per germline, CDR1 MDHEN and CDR2 SYDVKM. This CDR3 contains 19 residues. The ends lost 3 bases at V and 4 bases at J; junction bases unmatched: 19. CDR3 sequence reads: CASSLPVVDQGALPTEAFF. In DNA form, the CDR3 reads TGTGCCAGCAGTTTGCCCGTGGTGGATCAGGGGGCCCTCCCCACTGAAGCTTTCTTT.

A few counts support this clone. The CDR3 DNA follows: TGTGCCAGCGGGACTAGGTCCGAGCAGTACTTC. Its translation: CASGTRSEQYF. The V gene is TRBV2, the J gene TRBJ2-7; 8 bases map to TRBD2. The germline CDR1 and CDR2 sequences are SNHLY and FYNNEI. The CDR3 length is 11 residues. With V trimmed by 8 bases and J by 6 bases, 3 bases remained unmatched.

The V and J genes are TRBV2 and TRBJ2-1, with D perhaps TRBD2 (6 bases). This CDR3 region has 16 residues. CDR1 and CDR2 from the germline V gene are SNHLY and FYNNEI. V gave up 8 bases and J gave up 1 base, with 18 bases separating them. CDR3 in amino acids: CASRLRLAGSYNEQFF. The DNA of the CDR3 is TGTGCCAGCCGTCTTCGTCTCGCGGGATCCTACAATGAGCAGTTCTTC.

The chain has TRBV19 and TRBJ1-6; D gene ambiguous. Between the trimmed V and J ends, which lost 2 bases and 5 bases, there was a span of 10 bases. From germline, CDR1 is LNHDA and CDR2 SQIVND (reference sequence). CDR3 size: 15 residues. The CDR3 protein is CASSISGQNNSPLHF. The CDR3 region has the DNA TGTGCCAGTAGTATAAGTGGCCAGAATAATTCACCCCTCCACTTT.

The chain couples TRBV9 to TRBJ2-2; the D gene is possibly TRBD2 (5 bases). Germline CDR1 is SGDLS and CDR2 is YYNGEE. V shed 2 bases and J shed 6 bases, with 23 bases lying between them. The CDR3 extends over 18 amino acids. The CDR3 protein is CASSVSVLSGGPPGELFF. The CDR3 DNA is TGTGCCAGCAGCGTCTCGGTTTTGAGCGGAGGCCCGCCCGGGGAGCTGTTTTTT.

V gene TRBV11-2 combines with J gene TRBJ2-5; 9 bases match TRBD1. The CDR3 has 16 residues. V gave up 5 bases and J gave up 4 bases; unmatched junction bases: 11. Germline CDR1 SGHAT, CDR2 FQNNGV. The CDR3 bases are TGTGCCAGCAGCCCCCTGGGACAGGGAGAGCGAGAGACCCAGTACTTC. Translation gives CASSPLGQGERETQYF. Full variable domain (rest looked up from reference TRBV11-2 and TRBJ2-5): EAGVAQSPRYKIIEKRQSVAFWCNPISGHATLYWYQQILGQGPKLLIQFQNNGVVDDSQLPKDRFSAERLKGVDSTLKIQPAKLEDSAVYLCASSPLGQGERETQYFGPGTRLLVL.

The chain joins TRBV4-3 to TRBJ2-3, with D possibly matching TRBD2 (5 bases). Looked up from germline, CDR1 is LGHNA and CDR2 is YSLEER. V lost 1 base and J lost 5, with 7 bases in between. This CDR3 has 13 residues. CDR3 sequence reads: CASSQAGRDTQYF. CDR3 DNA sequence: TGCGCCAGCAGCCAAGCGGGGAGAGATACGCAGTATTTT.

J is TRBJ2-3 and V is TRBV11-2; 7 nucleotides agree with TRBD1. The ends lost 5 bases at V and 12 bases at J; junction bases unmatched: 11. Per the germline V gene, CDR1 is SGHAT and CDR2 is FQNNGV. CDR3 length: 13 residues. The CDR3 DNA reads TGTGCCAGCAGCGCCGGGACAGTAAGCTTTCAGTATTTT. Protein: CASSAGTVSFQYF.